This T cell receptor (beta chain) was observed in a study of CD8 T cells in ankylosing spondylitis. TCRdb ran MiXCR on the 5' RACE reads and lists one entry per CDR3 protein. The sample consists of 200,000 to 250,000 distinct CDR3 sequences, over 7% of them appearing once. This clonotype was counted many times. This CDR3 region has 12 residues. Trimming shortened V by 1 base and J by 12 bases, and 9 bases separated the two germline ends. The genes are TRBV12-3 or TRBV12-4 and TRBJ1-4, with TRBD1 as a possible D gene (5 bases). Sample: blood, either unsorted or a sorted T cell fraction (not recorded which). The receptor was derived from a female donor with ankylosing spondylitis or in good health (not recorded which). CDR3 region: CASSLGGFELFF. The CDR3, as DNA: TGTGCCAGCAGTTTAGGGGGGTTTGAACTGTTTTTT.